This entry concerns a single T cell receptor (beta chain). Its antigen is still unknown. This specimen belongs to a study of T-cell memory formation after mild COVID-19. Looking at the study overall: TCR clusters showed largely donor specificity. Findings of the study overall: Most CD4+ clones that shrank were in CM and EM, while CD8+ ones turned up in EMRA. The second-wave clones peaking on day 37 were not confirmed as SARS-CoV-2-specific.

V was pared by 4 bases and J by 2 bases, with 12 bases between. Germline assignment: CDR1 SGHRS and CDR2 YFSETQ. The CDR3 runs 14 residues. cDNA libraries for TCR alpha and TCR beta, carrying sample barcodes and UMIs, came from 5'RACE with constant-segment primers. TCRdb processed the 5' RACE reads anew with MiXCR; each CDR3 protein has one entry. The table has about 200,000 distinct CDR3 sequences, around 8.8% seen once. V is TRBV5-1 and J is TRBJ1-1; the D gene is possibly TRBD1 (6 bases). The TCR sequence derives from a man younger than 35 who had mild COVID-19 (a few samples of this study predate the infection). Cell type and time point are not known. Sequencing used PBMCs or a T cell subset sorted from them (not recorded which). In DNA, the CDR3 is TGCGCCAGCAGCGCGGGACACGTTAACACTGAAGCTTTCTTT. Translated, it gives CASSAGHVNTEAFF.